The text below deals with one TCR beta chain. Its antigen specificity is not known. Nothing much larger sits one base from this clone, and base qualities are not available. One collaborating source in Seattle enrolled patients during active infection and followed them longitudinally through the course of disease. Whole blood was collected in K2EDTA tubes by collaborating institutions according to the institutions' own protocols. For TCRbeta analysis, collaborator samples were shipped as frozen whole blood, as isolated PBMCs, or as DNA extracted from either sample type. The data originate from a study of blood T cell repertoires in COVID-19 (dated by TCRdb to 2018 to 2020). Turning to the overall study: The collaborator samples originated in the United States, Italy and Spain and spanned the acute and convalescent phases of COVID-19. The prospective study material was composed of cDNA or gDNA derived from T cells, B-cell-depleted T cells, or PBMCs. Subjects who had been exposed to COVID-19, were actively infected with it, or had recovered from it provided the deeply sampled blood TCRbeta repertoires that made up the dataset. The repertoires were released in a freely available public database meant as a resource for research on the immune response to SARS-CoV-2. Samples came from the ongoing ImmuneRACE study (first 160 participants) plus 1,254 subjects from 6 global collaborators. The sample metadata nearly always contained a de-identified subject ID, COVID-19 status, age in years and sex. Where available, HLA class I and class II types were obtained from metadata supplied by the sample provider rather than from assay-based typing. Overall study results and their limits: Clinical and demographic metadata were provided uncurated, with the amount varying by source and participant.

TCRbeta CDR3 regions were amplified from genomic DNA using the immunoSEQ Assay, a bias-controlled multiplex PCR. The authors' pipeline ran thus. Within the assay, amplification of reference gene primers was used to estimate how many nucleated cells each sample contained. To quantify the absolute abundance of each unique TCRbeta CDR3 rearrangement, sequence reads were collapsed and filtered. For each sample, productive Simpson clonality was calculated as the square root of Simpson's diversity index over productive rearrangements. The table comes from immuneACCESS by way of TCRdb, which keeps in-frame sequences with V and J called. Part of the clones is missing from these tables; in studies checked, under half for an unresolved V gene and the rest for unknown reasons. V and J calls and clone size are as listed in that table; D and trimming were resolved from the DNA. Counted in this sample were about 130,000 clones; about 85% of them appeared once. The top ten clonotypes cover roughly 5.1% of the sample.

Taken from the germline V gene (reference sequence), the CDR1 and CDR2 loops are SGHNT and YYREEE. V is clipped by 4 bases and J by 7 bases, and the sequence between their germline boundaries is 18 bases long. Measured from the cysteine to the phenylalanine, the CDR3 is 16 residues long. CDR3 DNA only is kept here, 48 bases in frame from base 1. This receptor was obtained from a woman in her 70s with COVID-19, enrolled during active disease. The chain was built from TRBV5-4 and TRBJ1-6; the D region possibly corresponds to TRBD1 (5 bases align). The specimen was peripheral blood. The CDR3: CASSGAPAGVNSPLHF. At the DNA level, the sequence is TGTGCCAGCAGCGGGGCCCCGGCGGGGGTGAATTCACCCCTCCACTTT.